This T cell receptor (beta chain) was recorded in a study of T cell repertoires in cytomegalovirus infection. Background on the study: A matching HLA type, together with CMV infection, was signaled by public TCR beta signatures.

This clonotype was observed a handful of times. Its target is unknown. TCRdb ran MiXCR on the reads and lists one entry per CDR3 protein. The sample lists some 320,000 distinct CDR3 sequences, roughly 9.5% occurring once. Trimming took 2 bases from V and 1 from J; bases not matched to a gene: 5. Germline values: CDR1 SGDLS, CDR2 YYNGEE. The CDR3 has 16 residues. Notes on the study in general: Adding up the frequency of public TCR beta families identified people who carried CMV plus the relevant HLA. Dominating the ex vivo response were TCR beta clonotypes that were CMV-specific and HLA-C-restricted.

The chain has TRBV9 and TRBJ2-5; 10 nucleotides match TRBD2. The receptor was derived from a human donor in good health (CMV status not recorded). Some clones in this sample may be carry-over from other donors' samples. Sequenced sample: PBMCs. Here the CDR3 DNA reads TGTGCCAGCAGCGTCAAGCGGGGGGGATCCCAAGAGACCCAGTACTTC. It is translated as CASSVKRGGSQETQYF.